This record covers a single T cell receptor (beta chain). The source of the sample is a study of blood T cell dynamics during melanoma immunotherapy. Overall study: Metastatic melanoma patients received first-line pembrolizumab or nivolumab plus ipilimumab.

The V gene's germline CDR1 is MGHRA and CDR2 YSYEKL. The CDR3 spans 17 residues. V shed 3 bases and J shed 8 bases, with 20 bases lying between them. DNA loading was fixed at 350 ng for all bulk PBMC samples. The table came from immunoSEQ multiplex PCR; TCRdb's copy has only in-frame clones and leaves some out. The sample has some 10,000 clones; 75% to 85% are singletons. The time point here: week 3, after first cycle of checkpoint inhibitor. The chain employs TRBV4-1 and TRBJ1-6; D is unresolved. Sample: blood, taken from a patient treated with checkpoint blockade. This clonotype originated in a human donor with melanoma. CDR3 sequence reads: CASSHPQGGNKDSPLHF. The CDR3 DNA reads TGCGCCAGCAGCCACCCCCAAGGCGGGAACAAGGATTCACCCCTCCACTTT.